This TCR beta chain was sequenced for a study of blood T cells in healthy people across ages. The second PCR ran roughly 7 to 12 cycles with a sample-barcoded 5' primer and J-beta primers. TCRdb reanalysed the 5' RACE reads using MiXCR and keeps one entry per CDR3 protein. The table includes more than 600,000 distinct CDR3 sequences, around 25% detected once. A remark on this clonotype: The CDR3 does not end in the conserved phenylalanine or tryptophan, so this is likely a read error.

Germline V gene lookup returns CDR1 DFQATT and CDR2 SNEGSKA (reference sequence). The CDR3 is 12 residues long. V trimming: 5 bases; J trimming: 5 bases; junction bases outside the gene matches: 5. These same records also appear under a second study, on T cells of mothers and their children.

The rearrangement uses TRBV20-1 and TRBJ2-5; 7 bases line up with TRBD2. Sequencing input: blood. The receptor was isolated from a boy between 10 and 17 years old in good health. The CDR3 protein is CSALVGGETQYL. The CDR3 DNA is TGCAGTGCTCTAGTGGGGGGGGAGACCCAGTACCTC.